This entry describes one T cell receptor beta chain. Antigen unknown. The sample originates from a study of T cell responses to AZD1222 COVID-19 vaccine. Study summary: Investigators merged groups given second doses at roughly 4 or roughly 12 weeks. Points from the study as a whole: Clonal diversity was possibly underestimated, and the donors were mostly white British, with more females. At study baseline, merely five or six AZD1222 recipients were seropositive.

CDR3 length: 14 residues. V was clipped by 0 bases and J by 10 bases; unmatched bases: 6. From germline, CDR1 is MGHRA and CDR2 YSYEKL. Profiled with immunoSEQ multiplex PCR; TCRdb holds only in-frame clones, not every one. Of 97,000 or so clones in the sample, around 87% were seen once. The V and J genes are TRBV4-1 and TRBJ1-1; TRBD1 matches 9 bases. This specimen was peripheral blood, taken on day 0 of AZD1222 vaccination. The clonotype originates from an adult in good health. CDR3 protein: CASSQELQGARAFF. CDR3 nucleotide sequence: TGCGCCAGCAGCCAAGAATTACAGGGGGCTCGAGCTTTCTTT.